What follows are 24 T cell receptor beta chains derived from one specimen sequenced in a study of Ad26.COV2.S vaccination and SARS-CoV-2 variants (dated by TCRdb to 2020 to 2023). Library construction relied on the immunoSEQ multiplex PCR assay. TCRdb holds this immuneACCESS table with in-frame rearrangements only. Some clones are missing; in checked studies, unresolved V genes explain under half, and the rest has no known cause. Here the sample has a few hundred thousand clones; around 87% occur a single time. Roughly 3.5% of the sample lies in the top ten. The label giving this sample's treatment or condition can be read as: around 19 received Ad26.COV2.S at low or high dose, single or two shots; about 5 received placebo; per-sample allocation not given. Repertoires of vaccine and placebo recipients were sequenced from samples collected on day 63 after the first injection. The sequenced sample was peripheral blood, obtained in a trial of Ad26.COV2.S vaccine versus placebo. All receptors derive from a person aged 18-65 years who received the Ad26.COV2.S COVID-19 vaccine or a placebo.

The chain uses TRBV6-4 and TRBJ2-3; D remains ambiguous. Deletions cut 6 bases from V and 3 bases from J, with 13 bases between. The CDR3 is 14 residues long. CDR1 and CDR2 from the germline V gene are MRHNA and SNTAGT. The CDR3 nucleotides read TGTGCCAGCAGAGGAGAGCAGGATACAGATACGCAGTATTTT. Translated: CASRGEQDTDTQYF.

The chain links TRBV7-2 to TRBJ1-1; the D gene is possibly TRBD1 (6 bases). Germline V lookup: CDR1 SGHTA, CDR2 FQGNSA. Trimming took 3 bases from V and 11 from J, leaving 16 bases between them. The CDR3 has 13 amino acids. The CDR3 loop is CASSFSSNRDAFF. CDR3 bases: TGTGCCAGCAGCTTTTCTTCCAACAGGGACGCTTTCTTT.

This rearrangement joins TRBV12-3 or TRBV12-4 to TRBJ2-7; the D is unclear. CDR3 length: 13 amino acids. Between the trimmed V and J ends, which lost 4 bases and 6 bases, there was a span of 13 bases. The CDR3 loop is CASSSRSLLEQYF. CDR3 nucleotide sequence: TGTGCCAGCAGTTCTCGGTCCCTCCTCGAGCAGTACTTC.

This CDR3 reads CASSQPFVGVPYNEQFF. The CDR3 bases are TGCGCCAGCAGCCAACCCTTTGTCGGGGTACCCTACAATGAGCAGTTCTTC. The chain recombines TRBV4-1 with TRBJ2-1; D perhaps matches TRBD2 (5 bases). This CDR3 is built from 17 residues. Germline V CDR1 and CDR2: MGHRA, YSYEKL. Trimming removed 2 bases at V and 2 bases at J, with 16 bases between.

This clone was recorded only once. The rearrangement links TRBV7-9 to TRBJ1-1; D perhaps matches TRBD1 (5 bases). Trimming took 0 bases from V and 3 from J, leaving 8 bases between them. The CDR3 is 14 residues long. Germline-derived CDR1 and CDR2 are SEHNR and FQNEAQ (reference sequence). The CDR3: CASSLAARDTEAFF. In DNA form, the CDR3 reads TGTGCCAGCAGCTTAGCCGCCAGGGACACTGAAGCTTTCTTT.

This sequence joins TRBV6-5 and TRBJ1-1; D remains unclear. The V end lost 0 bases, the J end lost 2 bases, and 7 bases lay between the germline ends. From germline, CDR1 is MNHEY and CDR2 SVGAGI. The CDR3 loop spans 14 amino acids. Here the CDR3 reads CASSYSKGNTEAFF. The CDR3 DNA is TGTGCCAGCAGTTACTCGAAGGGAAACACTGAAGCTTTCTTT.

The J gene is TRBJ2-7, the V gene TRBV12-3 or TRBV12-4; 7 bases are shared with TRBD1. Trimming cost V 5 bases and J 4 bases; bases outside gene matches: 5. The CDR3 runs 13 residues. The CDR3 sequence: CASSPQTGYEQYF. For the CDR3, the DNA is TGTGCCAGCAGTCCCCAGACAGGGTACGAGCAGTACTTC.

The chain has TRBV18 and TRBJ1-3, with TRBD1 identical over 8 bases. The germline gives CDR1 KGHSH, CDR2 LQKENI. V trimming: 3 bases; J trimming: 4 bases; junction bases outside the gene matches: 8. The CDR3 has 16 residues. Here the CDR3 DNA reads TGTGCCAGCTCACCTTTCGACAGGGGTACCGGAAACACCATATATTTT. It encodes CASSPFDRGTGNTIYF.

V and J are TRBV15 and TRBJ1-2; D possibly corresponds to TRBD1 (6 bases). The CDR3 has 16 residues. Germline V gives CDR1 LNHNV, CDR2 YYDKDF (reference sequence). V lost 1 base to trimming and J lost 4 bases, with 16 bases between them. The CDR3 spells CATSRALRQDPYGYTF. The CDR3 DNA follows: TGTGCCACCAGCAGAGCACTCCGACAGGACCCCTATGGCTACACCTTC.

The chain links TRBV7-2 to TRBJ2-5; TRBD2 aligns across 7 bases. Unmatched junction bases numbered 6, after V lost 1 base and J lost 1 base. The germline gives CDR1 SGHTA, CDR2 FQGNSA. The CDR3 length is 16 residues. Here the CDR3 DNA reads TGTGCCAGCAGCTTAGTCGGGACGGGGGGCCAAGAGACCCAGTACTTC. The encoded protein is CASSLVGTGGQETQYF.

Here the CDR3 reads CAEGDTGCLYGYTF. The CDR3 DNA reads TGTGCCGAAGGGGATACAGGGTGTCTCTATGGCTACACCTTC. V and J are TRBV7-9 and TRBJ1-2; tentative D call: TRBD1 (6 bases). This CDR3 has 14 residues. V dropped 11 bases and J dropped 4 bases, with 20 bases sitting between them. In germline, CDR1 is SEHNR, CDR2 FQNEAQ (reference sequence).

The table lists this clone with a few counts. The gene calls are TRBV7-3 and TRBJ2-2; a weak D match, TRBD2 (5 bases). V was cut by 5 bases and J by 7 bases, with 8 bases left in between. Germline assignment: CDR1 SGHTA and CDR2 FQGTGA. The CDR3 has 12 amino acids. CDR3: CASSNGNGELFF. In nucleotides, the CDR3 is TGTGCCAGCAGCAACGGGAACGGGGAGCTGTTTTTT.

The chain recombines TRBV25-1 with TRBJ1-1; D possibly corresponds to TRBD1 (5 bases). Trimming took 4 bases from V and 1 from J, leaving 13 bases between them. Germline V gene lookup returns CDR1 MGHDK and CDR2 SYGVNS. This CDR3 has 15 residues. DNA for the CDR3: TGTGCCAGCAGTGGAAAAACAGGACAGAACACTGAAGCTTTCTTT. This gives the protein CASSGKTGQNTEAFF.

V gene TRBV6-4 combines with J gene TRBJ1-6, with TRBD1 as a possible D gene (5 bases). The length of the CDR3 is 15 residues. The germline CDR1 and CDR2 sequences are MRHNA and SNTAGT. Trimming shortened V by 7 bases and J by 4 bases, and 14 bases separated the two germline ends. CDR3: CASKRDGGYNSPLHF. As DNA, the CDR3 is TGTGCCAGCAAAAGGGACGGAGGTTATAATTCACCCCTCCACTTT.

The sample holds one count of this clone. V and J are TRBV28 and TRBJ1-5; D is perhaps TRBD1 (5 bases). The V end was cut by 2 bases, the J end by 4 bases, with 12 bases between. Germline-derived CDR1 and CDR2 are MDHEN and SYDVKM. The length of the CDR3 is 15 residues. CDR3 DNA sequence: TGTGCCAGCAGTTTAGGGCAGGGTGAAAATCAGCCCCAGCATTTT. It specifies CASSLGQGENQPQHF.

In this sample, this clone turned up once. The same CDR3 can be traced to other DNA sequences in this sample. This rearrangement joins TRBV20-1 to TRBJ1-2; D is unresolved. Trimming removed 3 bases at V and 2 bases at J, with 7 bases between. Looked up from germline, CDR1 is DFQATT and CDR2 is SNEGSKA (reference sequence). CDR3 length: 12 amino acids. CDR3 coding DNA: TGCAGTGCTAGTAGTAGCAACTATGGCTACACCTTC. It is translated as CSASSSNYGYTF.

The rearrangement links TRBV2 to TRBJ2-2; D gene uncertain. The germline V and J ends were trimmed by 7 bases and 3 bases, with 6 bases remaining between them. The CDR3 covers 12 residues. The germline CDR1 and CDR2 sequences are SNHLY and FYNNEI. CDR3 protein: CASTRDTGELFF. In DNA, the CDR3 is TGTGCCAGCACCCGAGACACCGGGGAGCTGTTTTTT.

The V call is TRBV6-5, the J call TRBJ1-5; 9 bases align to TRBD1. The CDR3 spans 14 residues. Per germline, CDR1 MNHEY and CDR2 SVGAGI. The V gene end was trimmed by 0 bases and the J gene end by 7 bases; junction bases not matched to a gene: 1. The CDR3: CASSYSTGGQPQHF. CDR3 in DNA: TGTGCCAGCAGTTACTCGACAGGGGGGCAGCCCCAGCATTTT.

This clone appeared a few times. CDR3 residues: CASSAGSQPQHF. The CDR3 coding sequence is TGTGCCAGCAGCGCAGGAAGTCAGCCCCAGCATTTT. The chain uses TRBV7-6 and TRBJ1-5; D remains ambiguous. CDR3 size: 12 residues. V dropped 5 bases and J dropped 6 bases, with 8 bases sitting between them. Germline-derived CDR1 and CDR2 are SGHVS and FNYEAQ.

The V gene is TRBV6-5, the J gene TRBJ1-5; 10 bases map to TRBD1. CDR1 is MNHEY and CDR2 is SVGAGI in the germline V gene. V trimming: 6 bases; J trimming: 6 bases; junction bases outside the gene matches: 5. The CDR3 contains 14 residues. The CDR3 DNA reads TGTGCCAGCAGCACCGGGACAGGGGTTCAGCCCCAGCATTTT. It encodes CASSTGTGVQPQHF.

Only one count was recorded for this clone. Other DNA sequences in the sample encode the same CDR3. This chain joins TRBV7-9 and TRBJ1-2; 9 positions match TRBD1. Per germline, CDR1 SEHNR and CDR2 FQNEAQ (reference sequence). This CDR3 contains 14 residues. V lost 5 bases, J lost 5 bases, and 6 bases stayed unmatched. The CDR3 is CASSVGQGGYGYTF. CDR3 nucleotide sequence: TGTGCCAGCAGCGTGGGACAGGGAGGTTATGGCTACACCTTC. The variable domain in full, completed from reference TRBV7-9 and TRBJ1-2, reads DTGVSQNPRHKITKRGQNVTFRCDPISEHNRLYWYRQTLGQGPEFLTYFQNEAQLEKSRLLSDRFSAERPKGSFSTLEIQRTEQGDSAMYLCASSVGQGGYGYTFGSGTRLTVV.

DNA of the CDR3: TGCAGTGCTAGTACGGGTCTTCCCTACGAGCAGTACTTC. Amino acid sequence: CSASTGLPYEQYF. This chain links TRBV20-1 with TRBJ2-7, with D hard to call. The V end lost 3 bases, the J end lost 2 bases, and 11 bases lay between the germline ends. The germline CDR1 and CDR2 sequences are DFQATT and SNEGSKA (reference sequence). This CDR3 comprises 13 residues.

This chain uses TRBV7-2 with TRBJ1-1; unclear D gene. CDR1 is SGHTA, CDR2 FQGNSA, per germline. Trimming cost V 5 bases and J 4 bases, with 14 bases left between them. This CDR3 region has 14 residues. CDR3 protein: CASSVHPVGTEAFF. Here the CDR3 DNA reads TGTGCCAGCAGCGTTCACCCGGTCGGCACTGAAGCTTTCTTT.

This clone was counted a single time. J is TRBJ2-7 and V is TRBV25-1, with D possibly being TRBD1 or TRBD2 (5 bases each). The CDR3 consists of 14 residues. Germline CDR1 MGHDK, CDR2 SYGVNS. Trimming left V 1 base short and J 9 bases short, with 16 bases between. As DNA, the CDR3 is TGTGCCAGCAGTGAATCGGGGCAGGGAGAACGGCAGTACTTC. Translating it yields CASSESGQGERQYF.